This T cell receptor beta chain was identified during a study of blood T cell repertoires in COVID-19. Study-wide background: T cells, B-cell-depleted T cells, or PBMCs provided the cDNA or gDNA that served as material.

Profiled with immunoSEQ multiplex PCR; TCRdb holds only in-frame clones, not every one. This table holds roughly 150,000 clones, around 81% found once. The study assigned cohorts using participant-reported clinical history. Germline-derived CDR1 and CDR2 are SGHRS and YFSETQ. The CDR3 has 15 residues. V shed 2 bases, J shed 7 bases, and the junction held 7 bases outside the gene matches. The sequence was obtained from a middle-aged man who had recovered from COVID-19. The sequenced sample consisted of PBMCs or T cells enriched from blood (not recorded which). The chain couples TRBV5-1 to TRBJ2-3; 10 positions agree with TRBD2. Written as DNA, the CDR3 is TGCGCCAGCAGCTTACTAGCGGGACCCGAGAATACGCAGTATTTT. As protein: CASSLLAGPENTQYF.